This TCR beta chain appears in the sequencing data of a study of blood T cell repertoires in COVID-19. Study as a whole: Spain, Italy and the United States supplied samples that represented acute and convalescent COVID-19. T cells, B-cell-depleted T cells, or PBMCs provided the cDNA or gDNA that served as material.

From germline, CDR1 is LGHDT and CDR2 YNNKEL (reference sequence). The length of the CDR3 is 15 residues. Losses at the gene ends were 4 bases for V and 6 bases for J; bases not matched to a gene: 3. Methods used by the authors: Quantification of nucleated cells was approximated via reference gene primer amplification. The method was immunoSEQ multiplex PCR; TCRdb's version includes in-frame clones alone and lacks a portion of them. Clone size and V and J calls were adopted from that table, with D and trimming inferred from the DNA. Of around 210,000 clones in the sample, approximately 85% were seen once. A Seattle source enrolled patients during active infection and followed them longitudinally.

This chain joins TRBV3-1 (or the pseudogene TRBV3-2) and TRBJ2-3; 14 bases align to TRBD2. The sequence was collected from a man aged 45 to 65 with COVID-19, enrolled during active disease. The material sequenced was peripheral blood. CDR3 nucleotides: TGTGCCAGCAGCCGGACTAGCGGGGGGTCGGATACGCAGTATTTT. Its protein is CASSRTSGGSDTQYF.